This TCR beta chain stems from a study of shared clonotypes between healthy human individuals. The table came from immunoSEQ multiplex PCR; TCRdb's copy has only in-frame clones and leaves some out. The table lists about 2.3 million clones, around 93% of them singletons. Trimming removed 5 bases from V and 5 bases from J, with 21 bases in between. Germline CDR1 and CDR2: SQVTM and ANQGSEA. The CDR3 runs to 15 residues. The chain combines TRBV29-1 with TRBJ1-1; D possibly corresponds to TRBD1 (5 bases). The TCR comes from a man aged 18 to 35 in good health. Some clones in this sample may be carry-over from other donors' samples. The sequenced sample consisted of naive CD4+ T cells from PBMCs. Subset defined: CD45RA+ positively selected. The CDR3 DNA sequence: TGCAGCGTTATCCTACCGGGGCCCCCGGGAACTGAAGCTTTCTTT. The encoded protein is CSVILPGPPGTEAFF.